This T cell receptor (beta chain) was recorded in a study of molecular identifiers for immune sequencing clone quantification. General study findings and limits: Even with 800,000 to 1,000,000 naive cells present, spiked Jurkat TCR RNA from one cell was reportedly detectable.

This clonotype occurred many times. Its target is not known. TCRdb processed the PCR reads anew with MiXCR; each CDR3 protein has one entry. Altogether around 470,000 distinct CDR3 sequences are present, around 23% being singletons, with the ten largest covering roughly 0.79%. Sorted inputs of 20,000 to 1,000,000 cells, with 10%, 30% or 50% RNA, yielded naive CD8 libraries. In the sort, naive CD8 T cells were defined as CD8+CD4-CCR7+CD45RA+. Germline CDR1 is SGHAT and CDR2 is FQNNGV. The V end was cut by 5 bases, the J end by 1 base, with 15 bases between. The CDR3 runs to 16 residues. V gene TRBV11-2 combines with J gene TRBJ2-1; D may match TRBD1 or TRBD2 (5 bases each). The source material was naive CD8+ T cells from blood, with Jurkat cell RNA spiked in. Subset described: FACS-sorted CD8+CD4-CCR7+CD45RA+ naive T cells. The sequence derives from a human donor in good health. Some libraries in this study had Jurkat cell RNA spiked in. CDR3 amino acids: CASSPTGGLSYNEQFF. The CDR3 coding sequence is TGTGCCAGCAGCCCTACTGGGGGTCTATCCTACAATGAGCAGTTCTTC.